Following are 2 T cell receptor beta chains from one sample sequenced in a study of identical twins (dated by TCRdb to 2015 to 2016). Receptor libraries were prepared by 5' RACE. The data were produced on an Illumina HiSeq 2000. In-frame beta chains were kept once TCRdb had trimmed the public reads at Q25 with fastp and called clones with MiXCR. Merged by CDR3 protein, the rows form single entries marked with the most common genes and DNA. The sample table lists 750,000 to 950,000 distinct CDR3 sequences, 9% to 15% of them with a count of one. The top ten hold around 1.6% of the sample. The same data also contributed to another study, on yellow fever vaccine responses in identical twins.

Source material: PBMCs. The receptor set was obtained from a woman aged 18-30 years in good health.

This clonotype has a handful of counts. The rearrangement links TRBV12-3 or TRBV12-4 to TRBJ2-2; D possibly corresponds to TRBD1 (6 bases). The CDR3 extends over 15 amino acids. The germline V and J ends were trimmed by 7 bases and 0 bases, with 12 bases remaining between them. CDR3 sequence (DNA): TGTGCCAGCACCACCGGGACACCGAACACCGGGGAGCTGTTTTTT. It encodes CASTTGTPNTGELFF.

The table lists this clonotype with many counts. In nucleotides, the CDR3 is TGTGCCATCAGTGAGTCGTTGGCTCCGGGGTATGGCTACACCTTC. Protein: CAISESLAPGYGYTF. V usage is TRBV10-3 and J usage is TRBJ1-2, with unresolved D. Germline V gene data show CDR1 as ENHRY and CDR2 as SYGVKD. This CDR3 has 15 amino acids. The ends were cut back, 0 bases at V and 5 bases at J, with 13 bases in the middle.